These 3 T cell receptor beta chains share one sample of origin, sequenced in a study of T cell responses to AZD1222 COVID-19 vaccine. The table came from immunoSEQ multiplex PCR; TCRdb's copy has only in-frame clones and leaves some out. The sample shows tens of thousands of clones, approximately 88% of them seen only once. The sample here was peripheral blood, taken 28 days after the second AZD1222 dose. The origin of the receptors is an adult who received the AZD1222 COVID-19 vaccine.

The rearrangement links TRBV5-1 to TRBJ2-5, with D hard to call. Trimming took off 0 bases at V and 4 bases at J, with 13 bases between the two ends. The CDR3 length is 15 residues. Germline CDR1 is SGHRS and CDR2 is YFSETQ. The DNA of the CDR3 is TGCGCCAGCAGCTTGGAGCGCCATTCGGGAGAGACCCAGTACTTC. This sequence encodes CASSLERHSGETQYF.

The chain joins TRBV30 to TRBJ2-5; D remains ambiguous. V lost 0 bases, J lost 4 bases, and 15 bases lay in between. CDR1 is GTSNPN, CDR2 SVGIG, per germline (reference sequence). The CDR3 consists of 15 residues. The CDR3 DNA reads TGTGCCTGGAGTGTACTCGTCCCCCACGGAGAGACCCAGTACTTC. Translation gives CAWSVLVPHGETQYF.

This clone was counted a few times. The chain combines TRBV5-1 with TRBJ2-7; possibly TRBD2 for D (6 bases). V lost 0 bases to trimming and J lost 5 bases, with 12 bases between them. CDR3 length: 14 residues. Germline V lookup: CDR1 SGHRS, CDR2 YFSETQ. The CDR3, as DNA: TGCGCCAGCAGCTTGGCCGGAGGGTACCACGAGCAGTACTTC. This encodes CASSLAGGYHEQYF.